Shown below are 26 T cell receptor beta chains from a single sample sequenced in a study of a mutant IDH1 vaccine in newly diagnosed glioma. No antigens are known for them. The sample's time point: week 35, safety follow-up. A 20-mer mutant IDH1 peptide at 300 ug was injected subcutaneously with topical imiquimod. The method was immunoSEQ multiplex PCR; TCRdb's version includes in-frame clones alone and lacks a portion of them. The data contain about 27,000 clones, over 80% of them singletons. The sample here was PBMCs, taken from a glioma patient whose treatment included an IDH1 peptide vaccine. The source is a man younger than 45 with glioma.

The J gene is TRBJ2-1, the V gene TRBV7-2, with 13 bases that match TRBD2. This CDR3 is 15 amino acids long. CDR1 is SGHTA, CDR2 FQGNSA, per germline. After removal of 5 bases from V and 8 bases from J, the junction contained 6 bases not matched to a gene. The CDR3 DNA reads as TGTGCCAGCAGCCCGCGGACTAGCGGGAGTCATGAGCAGTTCTTC. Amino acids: CASSPRTSGSHEQFF. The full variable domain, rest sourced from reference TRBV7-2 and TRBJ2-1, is GAGVSQSPSNKVTEKGKDVELRCDPISGHTALYWYRQSLGQGLEFLIYFQGNSAPDKSGLPSDRFSAERTGGSVSTLTIQRTQQEDSAVYLCASSPRTSGSHEQFFGPGTRLTVL.

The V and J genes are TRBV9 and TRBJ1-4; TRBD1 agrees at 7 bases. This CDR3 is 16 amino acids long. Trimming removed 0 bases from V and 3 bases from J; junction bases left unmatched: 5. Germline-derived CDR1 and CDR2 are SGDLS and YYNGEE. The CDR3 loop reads CASSVGGGTANEKLFF. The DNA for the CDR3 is TGTGCCAGCAGCGTAGGAGGGGGGACAGCTAATGAAAAACTGTTTTTT.

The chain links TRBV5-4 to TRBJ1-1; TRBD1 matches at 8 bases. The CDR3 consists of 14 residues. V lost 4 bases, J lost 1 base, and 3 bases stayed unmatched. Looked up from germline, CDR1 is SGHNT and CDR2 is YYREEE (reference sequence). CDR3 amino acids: CASSRGQANTEAFF. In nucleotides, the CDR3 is TGTGCCAGCAGCCGGGGACAGGCGAACACTGAAGCTTTCTTT.

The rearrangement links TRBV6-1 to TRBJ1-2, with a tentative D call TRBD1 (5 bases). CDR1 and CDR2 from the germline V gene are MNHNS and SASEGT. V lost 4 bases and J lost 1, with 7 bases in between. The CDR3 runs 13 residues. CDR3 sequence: CASSGQGNYGYTF. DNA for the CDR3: TGTGCCAGCAGTGGCCAGGGTAACTATGGCTACACCTTC.

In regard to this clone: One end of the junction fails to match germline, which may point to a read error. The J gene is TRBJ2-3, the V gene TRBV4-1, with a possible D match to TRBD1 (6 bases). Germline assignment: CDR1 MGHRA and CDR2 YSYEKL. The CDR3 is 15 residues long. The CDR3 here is CASSEDPGQTDTQYF. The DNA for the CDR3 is TGCGCCAGCAGCGAAGATCCGGGACAAACAGATACGCAGTATTTT.

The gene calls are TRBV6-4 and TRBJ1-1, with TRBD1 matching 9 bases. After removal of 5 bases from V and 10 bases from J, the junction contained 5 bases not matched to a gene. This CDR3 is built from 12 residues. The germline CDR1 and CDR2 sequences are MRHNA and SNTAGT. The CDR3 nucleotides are TGTGCCAGCAGTCCGGGACAGGGAAGAGCTTTCTTT. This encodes CASSPGQGRAFF.

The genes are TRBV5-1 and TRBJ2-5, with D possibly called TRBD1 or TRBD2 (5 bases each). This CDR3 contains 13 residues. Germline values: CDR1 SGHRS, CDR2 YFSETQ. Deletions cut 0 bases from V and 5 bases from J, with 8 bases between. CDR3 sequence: CASSLVREETQYF. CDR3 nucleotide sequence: TGCGCCAGCAGCTTGGTCAGGGAGGAGACCCAGTACTTC.

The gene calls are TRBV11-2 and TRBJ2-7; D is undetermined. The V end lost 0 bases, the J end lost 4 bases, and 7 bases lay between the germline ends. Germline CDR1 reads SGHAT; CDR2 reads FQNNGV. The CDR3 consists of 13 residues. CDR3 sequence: CASSLDQRYEQYF. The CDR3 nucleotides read TGTGCCAGCAGCTTAGATCAACGTTACGAGCAGTACTTC.

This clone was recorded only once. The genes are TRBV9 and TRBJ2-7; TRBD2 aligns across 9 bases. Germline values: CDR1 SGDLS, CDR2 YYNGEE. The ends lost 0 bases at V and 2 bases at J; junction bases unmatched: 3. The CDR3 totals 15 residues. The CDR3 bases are TGTGCCAGCAGCGTAGCGTCTAGCGGGGCCTACGAGCAGTACTTC. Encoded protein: CASSVASSGAYEQYF.

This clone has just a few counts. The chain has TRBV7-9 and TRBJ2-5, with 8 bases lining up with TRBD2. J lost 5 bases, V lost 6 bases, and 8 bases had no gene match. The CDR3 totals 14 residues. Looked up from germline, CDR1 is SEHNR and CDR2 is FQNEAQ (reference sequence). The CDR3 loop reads CASRGLGAWETQYF. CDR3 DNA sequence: TGTGCCAGCAGGGGACTAGGGGCCTGGGAGACCCAGTACTTC.

DNA for the CDR3: TGTGCCTGGAGTAGACGGGACGCCCGGAGCTATGGCTACACCTTC. Amino acids: CAWSRRDARSYGYTF. The chain uses TRBV30 and TRBJ1-2; perhaps TRBD1 as D (5 bases). CDR1 is GTSNPN, CDR2 SVGIG, per germline (reference sequence). V lost 2 bases and J 4 bases, leaving 17 bases between the germline ends. This CDR3 spans 15 amino acids.

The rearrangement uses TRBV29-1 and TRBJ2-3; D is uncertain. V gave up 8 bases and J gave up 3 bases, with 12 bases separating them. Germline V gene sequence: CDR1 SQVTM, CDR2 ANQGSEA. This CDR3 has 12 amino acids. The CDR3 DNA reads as TGCAGCTTCATCTTAGGGACAGATACGCAGTATTTT. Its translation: CSFILGTDTQYF.

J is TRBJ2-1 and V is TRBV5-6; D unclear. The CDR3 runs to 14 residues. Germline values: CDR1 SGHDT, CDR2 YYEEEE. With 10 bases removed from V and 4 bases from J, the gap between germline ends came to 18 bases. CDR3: CAGGGQLEYNEQFF. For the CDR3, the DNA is TGTGCCGGCGGTGGGCAGCTCGAGTACAATGAGCAGTTCTTC.

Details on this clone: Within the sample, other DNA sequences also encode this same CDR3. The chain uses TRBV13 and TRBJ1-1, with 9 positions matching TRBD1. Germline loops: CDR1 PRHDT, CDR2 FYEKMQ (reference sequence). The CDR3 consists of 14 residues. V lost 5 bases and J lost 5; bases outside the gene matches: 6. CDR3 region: CASSPGTGRTEAFF. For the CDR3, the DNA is TGTGCCAGCAGCCCCGGGACAGGGCGTACTGAAGCTTTCTTT.

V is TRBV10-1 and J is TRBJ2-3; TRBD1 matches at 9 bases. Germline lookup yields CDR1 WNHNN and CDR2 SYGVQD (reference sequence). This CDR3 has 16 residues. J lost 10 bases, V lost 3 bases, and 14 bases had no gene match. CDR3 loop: CASSDPGQGPWDPQYF. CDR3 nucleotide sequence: TGCGCCAGCAGTGATCCGGGACAGGGACCGTGGGATCCGCAGTATTTT.

The CDR3 DNA is TGTGCCAGCAGGCGACTAGCGGAGTCCTACGAGCAGTACTTC. Its translation is CASRRLAESYEQYF. The chain joins TRBV7-2 to TRBJ2-7; TRBD2 matches at 9 bases. This CDR3 comprises 14 residues. J gave up 1 base and V 6 bases, and 4 bases lay outside the gene matches. Germline CDR1 and CDR2: SGHTA and FQGNSA.

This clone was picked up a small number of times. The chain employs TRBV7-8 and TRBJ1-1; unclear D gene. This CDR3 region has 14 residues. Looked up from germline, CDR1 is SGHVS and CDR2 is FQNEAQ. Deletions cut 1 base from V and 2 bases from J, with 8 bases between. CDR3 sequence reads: CASSLVQGNTEAFF. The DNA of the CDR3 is TGTGCCAGCAGCTTAGTCCAAGGCAACACTGAAGCTTTCTTT.

CDR3 loop: CASSLDASYEQYF. CDR3 sequence (DNA): TGTGCCAGCAGCTTAGATGCGTCCTACGAGCAGTACTTC. The chain employs TRBV11-2 and TRBJ2-7; D unresolved. The CDR3 has 13 amino acids. CDR1 is SGHAT and CDR2 is FQNNGV in the germline V gene. V was pared by 0 bases and J by 1 base, with 4 bases between.

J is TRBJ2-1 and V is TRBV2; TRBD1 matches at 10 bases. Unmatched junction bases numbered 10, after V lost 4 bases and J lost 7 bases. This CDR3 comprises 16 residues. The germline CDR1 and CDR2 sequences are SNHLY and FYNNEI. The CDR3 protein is CASSVRGDRGWNEQFF. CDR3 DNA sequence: TGTGCCAGCAGTGTAAGAGGGGACAGGGGTTGGAATGAGCAGTTCTTC.

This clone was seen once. In nucleotides, the CDR3 is TGCAGCGTTGGGTCTAGATACGAGCAGTACTTC. Translating gives CSVGSRYEQYF. The chain has TRBV29-1 and TRBJ2-7; no definite D call. The CDR3 sequence is 11 residues long. The germline V gene has CDR1 SQVTM and CDR2 ANQGSEA. The V and J ends lost 4 bases and 4 bases respectively, with 8 bases between them.

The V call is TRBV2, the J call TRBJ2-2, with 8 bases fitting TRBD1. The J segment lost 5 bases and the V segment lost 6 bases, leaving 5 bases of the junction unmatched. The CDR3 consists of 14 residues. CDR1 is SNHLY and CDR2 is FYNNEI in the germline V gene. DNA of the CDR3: TGTGCCAGCAGGAGGGGACAGGAGACCGGGGAGCTGTTTTTT. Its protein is CASRRGQETGELFF.

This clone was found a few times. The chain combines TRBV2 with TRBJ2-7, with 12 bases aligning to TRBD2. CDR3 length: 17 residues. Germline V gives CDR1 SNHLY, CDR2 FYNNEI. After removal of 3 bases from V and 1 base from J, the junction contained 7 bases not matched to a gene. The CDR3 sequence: CASSETGTSGLSYEQYF. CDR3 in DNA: TGTGCCAGCAGTGAGACTGGGACTAGCGGGTTATCCTACGAGCAGTACTTC.

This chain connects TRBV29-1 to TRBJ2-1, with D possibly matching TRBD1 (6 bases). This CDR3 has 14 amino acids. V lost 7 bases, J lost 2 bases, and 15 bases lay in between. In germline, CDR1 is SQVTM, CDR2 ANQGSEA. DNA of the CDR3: TGCAGCGCCCTGGACAGAGATGCCTACAATGAGCAGTTCTTC. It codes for CSALDRDAYNEQFF.

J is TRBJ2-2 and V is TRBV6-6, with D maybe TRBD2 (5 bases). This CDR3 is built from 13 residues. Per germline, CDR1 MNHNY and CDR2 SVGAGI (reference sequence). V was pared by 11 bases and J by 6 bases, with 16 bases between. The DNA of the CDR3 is TGTGCCTCCGCCGGGATTGTTGCCGGGGAGCTGTTTTTT. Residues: CASAGIVAGELFF.

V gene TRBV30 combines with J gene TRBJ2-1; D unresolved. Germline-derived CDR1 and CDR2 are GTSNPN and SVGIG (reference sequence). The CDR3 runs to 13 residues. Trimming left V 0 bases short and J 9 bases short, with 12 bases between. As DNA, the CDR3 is TGTGCCTGGAGTGTTAACGGACCGGGTGAGCAGTTCTTC. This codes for CAWSVNGPGEQFF.

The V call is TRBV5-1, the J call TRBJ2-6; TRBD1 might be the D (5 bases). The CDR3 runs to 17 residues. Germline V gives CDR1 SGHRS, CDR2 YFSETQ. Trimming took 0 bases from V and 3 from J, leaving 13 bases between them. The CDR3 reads CASSLATIGDGANVLTF. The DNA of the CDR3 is TGCGCCAGCAGCTTGGCAACCATAGGGGATGGGGCCAACGTCCTGACTTTC.